The clone carrying this T cell receptor (beta chain) was found a few times. Its specificity is unknown. This record belongs to a study of cytomegalovirus exposure and HLA in healthy donors. Points from the study as a whole: In a later analysis, productive TCRs from donors in an Asian-associated ancestry cluster reportedly carried fewer N-insertions than the cohort mean.

Trimming removed 3 bases from V and 5 bases from J, with 10 bases in between. The CDR3 loop spans 13 amino acids. Germline V lookup: CDR1 LNHDA, CDR2 SQIVND (reference sequence). PCR involved 60 Vbeta and 13 Jbeta primers. The method was immunoSEQ multiplex PCR; TCRdb's version includes in-frame clones alone and lacks a portion of them. This sample has 150,000 or so clones, with approximately 80% found just once. There were likely unrecorded immune exposures, though donors were nominally healthy when sampled. The rearrangement links TRBV19 to TRBJ2-5, with D possibly TRBD1 on 6 matching bases. Material: PBMCs. The receptor's source is a woman in her fifties or sixties in good health and CMV-seropositive. The CDR3 sequence is CASSIQGKETQYF. In DNA form, the CDR3 reads TGTGCCAGTAGTATTCAGGGGAAGGAGACCCAGTACTTC.